This section outlines one TCR beta chain sequence together with its context. The CDR3 is 17 residues long. Looked up from germline, CDR1 is KGHSH and CDR2 is LQKENI. V dropped 3 bases and J dropped 2; count of bases not matched to a gene: 9. Only in-frame clones appear in the TCRdb table, and some are missing; sequencing was by immunoSEQ multiplex PCR. The sample carries over 250,000 clones, around 85% recorded once. This specimen belongs to a study of blood T cell repertoires in COVID-19. Sequenced sample: peripheral blood. The genes are TRBV18 and TRBJ1-1; 10 positions agree with TRBD1. This clonotype was obtained from a woman between 65 and 79 years old with acute or convalescent COVID-19. For the CDR3, the DNA is TGTGCCAGCTCACCTCCCGGGACAGGGGCGGCAAACACTGAAGCTTTCTTT. Translated, it gives CASSPPGTGAANTEAFF.